This T cell receptor (beta chain) was retrieved from a study of identical twins. Points from the study as a whole: The analysis was cross-sectional rather than longitudinal within donors.

The table lists this clonotype with a few counts. Its antigen is currently unknown. The CDR3 sequence is 14 residues long. Trimming took 6 bases from V and 7 from J; bases not matched to a gene: 12. Looked up from germline, CDR1 is DFQATT and CDR2 is SNEGSKA (reference sequence). Template switching added a universal primer site, and cDNA bore unique molecular identifiers. TCRdb itself ran the 5' RACE reads through MiXCR, one entry per CDR3 protein. Here the sample spans roughly 720,000 distinct CDR3 sequences, around a sixth being singletons. This sample was shared with a second study, whose subject was T cells expressing NK-cell markers.

The sequencing input was PBMCs. The clonotype comes from a woman aged 18 to 35 in good health. The chain carries TRBV20-1 and TRBJ2-1, with 7 bases aligning to TRBD2. CDR3 nucleotide sequence: TGCAGTGCCATCAGAGGGAGGGGTTGGAATGAGCAGTTCTTC. Protein product: CSAIRGRGWNEQFF.